This T cell receptor beta chain was sequenced for a study of human T cells and chemical hapten exposure. Regarding the study as a whole: Expanded TCRs formed significantly more large CDR3 similarity clusters than controls.

MiXCR was run by TCRdb on the RACE reads, yielding one entry per CDR3 protein. The sample lists about 77,000 distinct CDR3 sequences, around 15% occurring once. The CDR3 has 15 amino acids. The germline V gene encodes CDR1 SEHNR and CDR2 FQNEAQ (reference sequence). Trimming removed 5 bases from V and 9 bases from J; junction bases left unmatched: 12. This clonotype came up a few times. The target antigen is unknown. The time point was: pre-sensitization, week 0. Treatment specified: therapeutic diphenylcyclopropenone sensitization with weekly scalp DPC. The chain has TRBV7-9 and TRBJ2-1, with 8 bases aligning to TRBD2. The sample in question was whole blood, obtained in connection with sensitization to the hapten diphenylcyclopropenone (DPC). The receptor's source is a woman between 50 and 59 years old with alopecia areata. Some clones in this sample may be carry-over from other donors' samples. In DNA, the CDR3 is TGTGCCAGCAGCCCCCGGGAGGGAAATTACGGTGAGCAGTTCTTC. Amino acids: CASSPREGNYGEQFF.